This T cell receptor beta chain comes out of a study of HIV-infected patients and healthy controls. Germline V gene data show CDR1 as LNHDA and CDR2 as SQIVND (reference sequence). The CDR3 covers 13 residues. V was shortened by 7 bases and J by 6 bases, with 16 bases between the two germline ends. Using its own MiXCR run on the 5' RACE reads, TCRdb lists one record per CDR3 protein. In the table there are approximately 64,000 distinct CDR3 sequences, about 19% of which are singletons. The chain carries TRBV19 and TRBJ2-7; D perhaps matches TRBD2 (5 bases). This TCR was sampled from a human donor in good health. Sequencing was carried out using CD4+ T cells from blood. This CDR3 is CASTPRGSGEQYF. The CDR3 DNA follows: TGTGCCAGTACCCCTCGTGGGAGTGGCGAGCAGTACTTC.